This record covers a single T cell receptor beta chain. A junction boundary mismatches the germline segment, possibly from a read error. TCRdb's copy holds only in-frame clones and misses some; the assay was immunoSEQ multiplex PCR. This table has 2 million to 3 million clones, 90% to 95% appearing once. This entry belongs to a study of shared clonotypes between healthy human individuals. The CDR3 has 15 amino acids. Per the germline V gene, CDR1 is MNHNS and CDR2 is SASEGT. The chain uses TRBV6-1 and TRBJ2-3; 10 nucleotides align to TRBD1. Sequenced input: naive CD4+ T cells from PBMCs. As for subset: CD45RA+ positively selected. The TCR was taken from a man between 18 and 35 years old in good health. Some clones in this sample may be carry-over from other donors' samples. The CDR3 coding sequence is TGTGCCAGCGGTGACAGGGGGCGAAGCACAGATACGCAGTATTTT. It translates to CASGDRGRSTDTQYF.